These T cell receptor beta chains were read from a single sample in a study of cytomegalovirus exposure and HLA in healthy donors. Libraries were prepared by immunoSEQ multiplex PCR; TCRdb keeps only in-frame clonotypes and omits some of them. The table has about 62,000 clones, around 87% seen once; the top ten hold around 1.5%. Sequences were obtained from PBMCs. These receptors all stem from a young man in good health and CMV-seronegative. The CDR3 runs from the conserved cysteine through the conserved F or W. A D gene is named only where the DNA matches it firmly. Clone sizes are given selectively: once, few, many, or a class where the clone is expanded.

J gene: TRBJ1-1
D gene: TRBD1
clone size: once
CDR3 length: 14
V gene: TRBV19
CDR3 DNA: TGTGCCAGTAGTATGGTCGGGACAGGACCTGCAGCTTTCTTT
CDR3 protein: CASSMVGTGPAAFF

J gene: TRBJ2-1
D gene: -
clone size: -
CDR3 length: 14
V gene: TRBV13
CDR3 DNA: TGTGCCAGCAGCTTTAGCGGAGAGTTCTTTGAGCAGTTCTTC
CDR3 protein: CASSFSGEFFEQFF

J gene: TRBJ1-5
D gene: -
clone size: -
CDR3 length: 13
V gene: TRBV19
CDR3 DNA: TGTGCCAGTAGTATAGGCGGGATAGAGCCCCAGCATTTT
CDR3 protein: CASSIGGIEPQHF

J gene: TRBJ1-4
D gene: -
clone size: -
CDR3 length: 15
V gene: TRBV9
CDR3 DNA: TGTGCCAGCAGCGTTTCCCCTGCAACTAATGAAAAACTGTTTTTT
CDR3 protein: CASSVSPATNEKLFF

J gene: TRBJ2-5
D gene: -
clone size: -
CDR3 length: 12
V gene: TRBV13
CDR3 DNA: TGTGCCAGCAGCTTCGACCAAGAGACCCAGTACTTC
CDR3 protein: CASSFDQETQYF

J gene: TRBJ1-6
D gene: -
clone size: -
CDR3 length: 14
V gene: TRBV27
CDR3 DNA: TGTGCCAGCAGTCCAGGGACCTATAATTCACCCCTCCACTTT
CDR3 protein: CASSPGTYNSPLHF

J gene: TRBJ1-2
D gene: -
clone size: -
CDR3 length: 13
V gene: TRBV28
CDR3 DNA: TGTGCCAGCAGCTATACCGACGGAGTTGGCTACACCTTC
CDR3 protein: CASSYTDGVGYTF

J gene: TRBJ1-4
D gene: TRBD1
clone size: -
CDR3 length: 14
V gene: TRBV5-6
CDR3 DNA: TGTGCCAGCAGCTTCGGACAGGGTTCGGAAAAACTGTTTTTT
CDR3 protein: CASSFGQGSEKLFF

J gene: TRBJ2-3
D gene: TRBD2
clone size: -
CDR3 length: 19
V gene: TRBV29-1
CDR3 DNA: TGCAGCGTTGAAGGCGGGACTACTAGCGGGGGATCTAGCACAGATACGCAGTATTTT
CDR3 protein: CSVEGGTTSGGSSTDTQYF

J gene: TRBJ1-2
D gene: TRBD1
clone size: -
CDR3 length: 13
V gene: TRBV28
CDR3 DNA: TGTGCCAGCGGCGGGACAGGGGCGGGTGGCTACACCTTC
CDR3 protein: CASGGTGAGGYTF

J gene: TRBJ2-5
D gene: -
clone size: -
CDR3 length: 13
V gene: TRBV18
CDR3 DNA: TGTGCCAGCTCACCCAGCGTTTCTCGGGACCAGTACTTC
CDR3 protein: CASSPSVSRDQYF

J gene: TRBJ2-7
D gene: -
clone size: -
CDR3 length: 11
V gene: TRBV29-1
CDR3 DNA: TGCAGCGTTGGGGTAGCCCCCGAGCAGTACTTC
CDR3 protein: CSVGVAPEQYF

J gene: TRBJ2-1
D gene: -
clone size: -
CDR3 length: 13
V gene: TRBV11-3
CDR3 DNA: TGTGCCAGCAGCTCAGGGGCCTACAATGAGCAGTTCTTC
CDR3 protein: CASSSGAYNEQFF

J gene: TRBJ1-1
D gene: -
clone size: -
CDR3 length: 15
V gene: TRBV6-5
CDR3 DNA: TGTGCCAGCAGTCGAAACAGGGTTGTGAACACTGAAGCTTTCTTT
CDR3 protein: CASSRNRVVNTEAFF

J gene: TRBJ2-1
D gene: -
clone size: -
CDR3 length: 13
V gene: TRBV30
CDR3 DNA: TGTGCCCAGTTGACAGGATCCAACAATGAGCAGTTCTTC
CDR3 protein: CAQLTGSNNEQFF

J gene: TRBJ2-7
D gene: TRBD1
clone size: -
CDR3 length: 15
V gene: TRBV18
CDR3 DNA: TGTGCCAGCTCACCACTGGTGGACAGGGGAAGCGAGCAGTACTTC
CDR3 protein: CASSPLVDRGSEQYF

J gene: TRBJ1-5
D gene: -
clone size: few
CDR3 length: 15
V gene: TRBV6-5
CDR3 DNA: TGTGCCAGCAGCCCTACCAGGGACTCACTTCAGCCCCAGCATTTT
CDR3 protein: CASSPTRDSLQPQHF

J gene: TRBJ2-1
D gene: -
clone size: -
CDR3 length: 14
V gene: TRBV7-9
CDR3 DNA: TGTGCCAGCAGCTTAGAGTCGGGATGGGATGAGCAGTTCTTC
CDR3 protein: CASSLESGWDEQFF

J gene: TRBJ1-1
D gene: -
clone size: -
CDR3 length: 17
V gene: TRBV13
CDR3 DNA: TGTGCCAGCAGCCCGATAACTTTGAGGGATGTGAACACTGAAGCTTTCTTT
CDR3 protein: CASSPITLRDVNTEAFF

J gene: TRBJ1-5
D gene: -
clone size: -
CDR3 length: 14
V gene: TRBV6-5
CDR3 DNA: TGTGCCAGCAGCACAGGGTCTAGCAATCAGCCCCAGCATTTT
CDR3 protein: CASSTGSSNQPQHF

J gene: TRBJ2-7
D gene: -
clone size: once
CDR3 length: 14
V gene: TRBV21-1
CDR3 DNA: TGTGCCAGCAAAGGGTACAGGATCCGCTACGAGCAGTACTTC
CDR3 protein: CASKGYRIRYEQYF

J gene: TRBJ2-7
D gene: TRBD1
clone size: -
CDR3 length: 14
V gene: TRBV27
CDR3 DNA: TGTGCCAGCGCAGCCGGGACAGTCGCGTACGAGCAGTACTTC
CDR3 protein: CASAAGTVAYEQYF

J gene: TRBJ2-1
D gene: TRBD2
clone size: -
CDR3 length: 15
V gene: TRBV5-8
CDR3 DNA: TGTGCCAGCAGCTCTCGACTAGCGGGGGTCAATGAGCAGTTCTTC
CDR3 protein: CASSSRLAGVNEQFF

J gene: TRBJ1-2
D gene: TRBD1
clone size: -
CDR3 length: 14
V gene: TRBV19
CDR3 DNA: TGTGCCACCAGGGACAGCCCATCAACCTATGGCTACACCTTC
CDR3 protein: CATRDSPSTYGYTF

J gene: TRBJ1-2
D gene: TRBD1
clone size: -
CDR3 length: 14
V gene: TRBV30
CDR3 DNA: TGTGCCTGGACCAGGGGGCTAGCTAACTATGGCTACACCTTC
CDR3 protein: CAWTRGLANYGYTF

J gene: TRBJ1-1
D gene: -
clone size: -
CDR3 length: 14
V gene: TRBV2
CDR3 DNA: TGTGCCAGCAGTGAAGGACAGCTGAACACTGAAGCTTTCTTT
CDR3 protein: CASSEGQLNTEAFF

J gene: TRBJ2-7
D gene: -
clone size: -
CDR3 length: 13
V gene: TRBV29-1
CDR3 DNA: TGCAGCGTTTTCCACGGTGACATCTACGAGCAGTACTTC
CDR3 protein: CSVFHGDIYEQYF

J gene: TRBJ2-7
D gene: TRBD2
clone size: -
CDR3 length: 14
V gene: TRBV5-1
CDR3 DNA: TGCGCCAGCAGCCCACGGGGGGGCCCGAACGAGCAGTACTTC
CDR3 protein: CASSPRGGPNEQYF

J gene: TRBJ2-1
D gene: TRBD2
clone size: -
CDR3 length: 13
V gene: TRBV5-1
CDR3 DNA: TGCGCCAGCAAAGGGACTAGTCCCAATGAGCAGTTCTTC
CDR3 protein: CASKGTSPNEQFF

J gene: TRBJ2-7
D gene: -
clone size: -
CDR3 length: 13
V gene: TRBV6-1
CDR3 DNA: TGTGCCAGCTTCTCGGGTGCTGGCTACGAGCAGTACTTC
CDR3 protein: CASFSGAGYEQYF

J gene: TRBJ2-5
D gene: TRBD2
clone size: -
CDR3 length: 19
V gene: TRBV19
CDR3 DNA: TGTGCCAGTAGTGTCAGATTGGGACTAGCCGTGGCATCCCCGGGGACCCAGTACTTC
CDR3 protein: CASSVRLGLAVASPGTQYF

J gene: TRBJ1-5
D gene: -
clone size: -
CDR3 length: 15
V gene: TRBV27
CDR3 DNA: TGTGCCAGCCGCATATCATCGGGTGGCAATCAGCCCCAGCATTTT
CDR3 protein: CASRISSGGNQPQHF

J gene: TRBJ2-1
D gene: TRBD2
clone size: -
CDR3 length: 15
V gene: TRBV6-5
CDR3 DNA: TGTGCCAGCAGTCCTCTAGCGGGGGGGCCGAATGAGCAGTTCTTC
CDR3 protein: CASSPLAGGPNEQFF

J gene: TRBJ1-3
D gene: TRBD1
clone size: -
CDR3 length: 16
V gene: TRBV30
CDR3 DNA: TGTGCCTGCCCAAATCCGGGACAGGGCCCTGGAAACACCATATATTTT
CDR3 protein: CACPNPGQGPGNTIYF

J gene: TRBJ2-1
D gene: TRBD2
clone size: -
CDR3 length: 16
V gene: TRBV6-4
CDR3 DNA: TGTGCCAGCAGTAGGACTAGCGGGGGGTCGTCCAATGAGCAGTTCTTC
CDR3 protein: CASSRTSGGSSNEQFF

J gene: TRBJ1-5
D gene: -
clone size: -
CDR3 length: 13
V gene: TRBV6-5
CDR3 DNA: TGTGCCAGCAGTTCAAATCGAGGTCAGCCCCAGCATTTT
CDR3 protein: CASSSNRGQPQHF

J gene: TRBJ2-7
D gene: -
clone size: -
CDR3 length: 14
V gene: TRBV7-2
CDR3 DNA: TGTGCCAGCAGCTGGAAGACAGGCCCCTCCGAGCAGTACTTC
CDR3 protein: CASSWKTGPSEQYF

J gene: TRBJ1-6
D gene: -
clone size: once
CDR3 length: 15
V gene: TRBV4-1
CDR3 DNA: TGCGCCAGCAGCCAAGCCGGCGACACGGGGTCACCCCTCCACTTT
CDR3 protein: CASSQAGDTGSPLHF

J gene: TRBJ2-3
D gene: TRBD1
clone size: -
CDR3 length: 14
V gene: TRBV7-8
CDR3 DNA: TGTGCCAGCAGCTTAGGCACAGGGGGGGATACGCAGTATTTT
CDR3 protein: CASSLGTGGDTQYF

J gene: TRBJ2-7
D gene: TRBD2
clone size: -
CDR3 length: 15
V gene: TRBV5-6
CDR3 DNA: TGTGCCAGCAGCAGGAATAGACTAGCGGGAGGTGAGCAGTACTTC
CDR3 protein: CASSRNRLAGGEQYF

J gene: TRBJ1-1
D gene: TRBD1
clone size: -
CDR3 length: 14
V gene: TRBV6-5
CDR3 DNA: TGTGCCAGCAGTTACGGACAGGGAAACACTGAAGCTTTCTTT
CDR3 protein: CASSYGQGNTEAFF

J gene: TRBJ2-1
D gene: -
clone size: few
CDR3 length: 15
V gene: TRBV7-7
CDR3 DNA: TGTGCTAGCAGCCAAGGGGCGCAGGGCTACAATGAGCAGTTCTTC
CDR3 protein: CASSQGAQGYNEQFF

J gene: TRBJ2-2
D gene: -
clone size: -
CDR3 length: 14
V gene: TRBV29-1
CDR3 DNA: TGCAGCGGGTGGACAGAGTCGGTTGCCGGGGAGCTGTTTTTT
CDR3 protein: CSGWTESVAGELFF

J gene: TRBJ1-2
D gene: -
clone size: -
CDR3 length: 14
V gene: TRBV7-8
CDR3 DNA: TGTGCCAGCAGCTCTCCGGGGGAGTTCTATGGCTACACCTTC
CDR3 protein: CASSSPGEFYGYTF

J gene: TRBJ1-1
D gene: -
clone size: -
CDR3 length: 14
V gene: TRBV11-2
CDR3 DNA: TGTGCCAGCAGCTTAGTAGGCAGGGGCACTGAAGCTTTCTTT
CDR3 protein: CASSLVGRGTEAFF

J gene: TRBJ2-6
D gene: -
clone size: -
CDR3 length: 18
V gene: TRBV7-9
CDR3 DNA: TGTGCCAGCAGCCTATCGAGCGGAAGGAGCTCTGGGGCCAACGTCCTGACTTTC
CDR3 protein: CASSLSSGRSSGANVLTF

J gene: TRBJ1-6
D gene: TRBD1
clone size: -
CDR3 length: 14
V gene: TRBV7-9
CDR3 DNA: TGTGCCAGCAGCCCCTCGACAGGGGTTTCACCCCTCCACTTT
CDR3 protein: CASSPSTGVSPLHF

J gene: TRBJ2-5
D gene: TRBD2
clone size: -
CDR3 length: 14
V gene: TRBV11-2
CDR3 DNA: TGTGCCAGCAGCCTTGGACTAGCGGGGGAGACCCAGTACTTC
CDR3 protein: CASSLGLAGETQYF

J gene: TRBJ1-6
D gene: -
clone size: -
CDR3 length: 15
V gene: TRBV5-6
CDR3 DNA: TGTGCCAGCAGCTTGGAGGAGGGGCTGAATTCACCCCTCCACTTT
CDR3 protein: CASSLEEGLNSPLHF

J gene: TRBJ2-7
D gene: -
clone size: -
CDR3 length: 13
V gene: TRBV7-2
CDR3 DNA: TGTGCCAGCAGCTTAGCGCGGGTCTACGAGCAGTACTTC
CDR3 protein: CASSLARVYEQYF

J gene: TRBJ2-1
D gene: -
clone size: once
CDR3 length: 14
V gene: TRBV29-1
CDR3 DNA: TGCAGCGTTCAAGGGTCGAGCTCCTACAATGAGCAGTTCTTC
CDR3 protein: CSVQGSSSYNEQFF

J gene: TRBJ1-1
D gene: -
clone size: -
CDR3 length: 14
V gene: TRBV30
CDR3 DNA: TGTGCCTGGAGTGGGCAGACTTTGAACACTGAAGCTTTCTTT
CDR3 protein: CAWSGQTLNTEAFF

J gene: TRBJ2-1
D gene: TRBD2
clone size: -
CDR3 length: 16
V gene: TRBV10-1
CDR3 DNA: TGCGCCAGCAGTGAGGCTAGCGGGGTGAGCAACAATGAGCAGTTCTTC
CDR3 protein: CASSEASGVSNNEQFF